The 26 T cell receptor beta chains given below trace back to one sample, sequenced in a study of blood T cell repertoires in COVID-19. Data came from immunoSEQ multiplex PCR; TCRdb stores just in-frame clones and leaves some out. The data show around 250,000 clones, approximately 91% seen once. The sample taken for sequencing was PBMCs or T cells enriched from blood (not recorded which). The receptors here all came from a human donor in a cohort exposed to, infected with or recovered from COVID-19 (not recorded which). The donor label of this sample is uncertain.

The J gene is TRBJ1-1, the V gene TRBV7-9; possibly TRBD1 for D (5 bases). CDR1 and CDR2 from the germline V gene are SEHNR and FQNEAQ (reference sequence). Trimming took 7 bases from V and 6 from J, leaving 12 bases between them. This CDR3 has 12 residues. The chain's CDR3 is CASTSGVAEAFF. The DNA for the CDR3 is TGTGCCAGCACCTCGGGGGTGGCTGAAGCTTTCTTT.

V and J are TRBV19 and TRBJ1-2, with 7 bases that match TRBD1. Germline CDR1 LNHDA, CDR2 SQIVND (reference sequence). V was clipped by 5 bases and J by 8 bases; unmatched bases: 11. CDR3 length: 14 amino acids. DNA for the CDR3: TGTGCCAGTAGTGTCCCCACAGGGGCGCGGGGCTACACCTTC. Its protein is CASSVPTGARGYTF.

The chain carries TRBV7-8 and TRBJ1-2, with TRBD1 as a possible D gene (6 bases). CDR1 is SGHVS and CDR2 is FQNEAQ in the germline V gene. V was clipped by 5 bases and J by 4 bases, with 17 bases between them. The CDR3 sequence is 15 residues long. CDR3 sequence (DNA): TGTGCCAGCAGCCCATTGGGGGGGGCGGGCTATGGCTACACCTTC. This codes for CASSPLGGAGYGYTF.

The rearrangement uses TRBV5-6 and TRBJ2-1, with TRBD2 identical over 15 bases. With V trimmed by 3 bases and J by 2 bases, 3 bases remained unmatched. This CDR3 has 17 amino acids. Germline V gene lookup returns CDR1 SGHDT and CDR2 YYEEEE. CDR3 amino acids: CASSYRTSGGAYNEQFF. The CDR3 coding sequence is TGTGCCAGCAGCTACCGGACTAGCGGGGGGGCCTACAATGAGCAGTTCTTC.

The chain has TRBV5-1 and TRBJ1-5; D gene uncertain. Trimming cost V 0 bases and J 2 bases, with 12 bases left between them. Germline V lookup: CDR1 SGHRS, CDR2 YFSETQ. There are 16 residues in the CDR3. The CDR3 DNA reads TGCGCCAGCAGCTTGGGGGAGGGCGGTGGCAATCAGCCCCAGCATTTT. Protein sequence: CASSLGEGGGNQPQHF.

The table lists this clone with a count of one. V gene TRBV19 combines with J gene TRBJ1-2; 7 bases map to TRBD1. CDR1 and CDR2 (germline): LNHDA, SQIVND (reference sequence). The CDR3 consists of 15 residues. With V trimmed by 0 bases and J by 4 bases, 5 bases remained unmatched. CDR3 in amino acids: CASSIDRGTAYGYTF. In DNA form, the CDR3 reads TGTGCCAGTAGTATAGATCGGGGGACAGCCTATGGCTACACCTTC.

This clone was seen a single time. This chain connects TRBV12-2 to TRBJ2-1; TRBD1 is the table's D call, not checked against the DNA. TRBV12-2 is deemed a pseudogene. CDR3 length: 17 residues. DNA of the CDR3: TGTGCAAGTCGCTTTGTTCCCGGGGGGACAGGGCGAAATGAGCAGTTCTTC. This translates into CASRFVPGGTGRNEQFF.

The V call is TRBV29-1, the J call TRBJ1-2, with TRBD1 as a possible D gene (5 bases). CDR1 is SQVTM and CDR2 is ANQGSEA in the germline V gene. The CDR3 length is 12 residues. V was pared by 3 bases and J by 8 bases, with 13 bases between. The CDR3 DNA sequence: TGCAGCGTTGACACCGGGGGTCTAGGCTACACCTTC. Protein: CSVDTGGLGYTF.

V and J are TRBV6-2 or TRBV6-3 and TRBJ2-7; the match to TRBD2 covers 12 bases. Germline values: CDR1 MNHEY, CDR2 SVGEGT. Unmatched junction bases numbered 7, after V lost 2 bases and J lost 2 bases. This CDR3 region has 17 residues. The chain's CDR3 is CASSYDPLAGGTYEQYF. In nucleotides, the CDR3 is TGTGCCAGCAGTTACGACCCACTAGCGGGAGGCACCTACGAGCAGTACTTC.

V and J are TRBV20-1 and TRBJ1-2; D is perhaps TRBD1 (6 bases). CDR3 length: 11 amino acids. Germline values: CDR1 DFQATT, CDR2 SNEGSKA (reference sequence). V lost 5 bases to trimming and J lost 6 bases, with 10 bases between them. The CDR3 reads CSAWTENGYTF. The CDR3 region has the DNA TGCAGTGCTTGGACAGAGAATGGCTACACCTTC.

The chain carries TRBV12-5 and TRBJ1-1; D gene uncertain. The V end was cut by 0 bases, the J end by 2 bases, with 10 bases between. This CDR3 has 15 amino acids. Germline CDR1 and CDR2: LGHNT and FRNRAP. Here the CDR3 reads CASGLVRGFNTEAFF. The CDR3, as DNA: TGTGCTAGTGGTTTGGTAAGAGGGTTTAACACTGAAGCTTTCTTT.

The chain joins TRBV5-1 to TRBJ2-5; 7 bases are shared with TRBD1. The CDR3 sequence is 15 residues long. The germline gives CDR1 SGHRS, CDR2 YFSETQ. The V segment lost 1 base and the J segment 5 bases; nucleotides outside the gene matches: 8. This chain's CDR3 is CASSLSTGVGETQYF. The CDR3 DNA is TGCGCCAGCAGCTTGTCTACAGGGGTGGGGGAGACCCAGTACTTC. Filled out from reference TRBV5-1 and TRBJ2-5, the complete variable domain reads KAGVTQTPRYLIKTRGQQVTLSCSPISGHRSVSWYQQTPGQGLQFLFEYFSETQRNKGNFPGRFSGRQFSNSRSEMNVSTLELGDSALYLCASSLSTGVGETQYFGPGTRLLVL.

The chain combines TRBV19 with TRBJ1-5; 9 bases are shared with TRBD1. The CDR3 runs 18 residues. The junction had 20 bases not matched to a gene; V was cut back by 4 bases and J by 10 bases. Germline V gives CDR1 LNHDA, CDR2 SQIVND (reference sequence). The CDR3 loop reads CASSTTGGTGFEISPQHF. CDR3 bases: TGTGCCAGTAGTACCACCGGCGGGACAGGGTTTGAAATCAGCCCCCAGCATTTT.

The chain uses TRBV18 and TRBJ1-2; D perhaps matches TRBD1 (5 bases). Germline V gene sequence: CDR1 KGHSH, CDR2 LQKENI. The CDR3 runs to 14 residues. V lost 2 bases and J 6 bases, leaving 13 bases between the germline ends. The CDR3 protein is CASSPAGPGHGYTF. CDR3 nucleotide sequence: TGTGCCAGCTCACCAGCAGGCCCAGGGCATGGCTACACCTTC.

V is TRBV18 and J is TRBJ1-6; 8 bases align to TRBD1. Germline lookup yields CDR1 KGHSH and CDR2 LQKENI. J was trimmed by 10 bases and V by 3 bases; bases with no gene match: 11. This CDR3 contains 16 residues. CDR3 amino acids: CASSPRTGGIDSPLHF. CDR3 nucleotide sequence: TGTGCCAGCTCACCGCGAACAGGGGGTATTGACTCACCCCTCCACTTT.

V gene TRBV19 combines with J gene TRBJ2-1, with unresolved D. Germline CDR1 and CDR2: LNHDA and SQIVND (reference sequence). V shed 4 bases and J shed 4 bases, with 2 bases lying between them. The length of the CDR3 is 11 residues. The CDR3 loop reads CASSTYNEQFF. CDR3 nucleotides: TGTGCCAGTAGTACGTACAATGAGCAGTTCTTC.

This chain joins TRBV7-3 and TRBJ2-2, with D maybe TRBD2 (6 bases). CDR3 length: 12 residues. CDR1 SGHTA and CDR2 FQGTGA come from the germline V gene. Trimming removed 5 bases at V and 7 bases at J, with 8 bases between. This CDR3 is CASSQGLGELFF. In nucleotides, the CDR3 is TGTGCCAGCAGCCAGGGACTCGGGGAGCTGTTTTTT.

This chain joins TRBV10-3 and TRBJ1-2, with 8 bases fitting TRBD1. Germline trimming cut 3 bases from V and 2 bases from J; bases unmatched to any gene: 5. From germline, CDR1 is ENHRY and CDR2 SYGVKD. The CDR3 runs 15 residues. The CDR3 region is CAISDHGQGNYGYTF. The CDR3 nucleotides are TGTGCCATCAGTGACCACGGACAGGGAAACTATGGCTACACCTTC.

The chain combines TRBV7-9 with TRBJ2-1; TRBD1 agrees at 10 bases. The germline V gene has CDR1 SEHNR and CDR2 FQNEAQ (reference sequence). Trimming took 5 bases from V and 10 from J; bases not matched to a gene: 14. CDR3 length equals 16 residues. For the CDR3, the DNA is TGTGCCAGCAGCCCGAGGGGGGACAGGGGAATACGGGAGCAGTTCTTC. Translation gives CASSPRGDRGIREQFF.

The chain recombines TRBV24-1 with TRBJ2-2, with TRBD2 identical over 7 bases. Germline V gives CDR1 KGHDR, CDR2 SFDVKD. The CDR3 covers 16 residues. The V segment lost 6 bases and the J segment 0 bases; nucleotides outside the gene matches: 6. The CDR3 reads CATSQSGTTNTGELFF. CDR3 DNA sequence: TGTGCCACCAGTCAATCCGGGACTACGAACACCGGGGAGCTGTTTTTT.

This clone was observed a single time. The chain employs TRBV7-3 and TRBJ2-6; D unclear. V lost 3 bases, J lost 0 bases, and 6 bases lay in between. The CDR3 covers 15 residues. Germline assignment: CDR1 SGHTA and CDR2 FQGTGA. The CDR3, as DNA: TGTGCCAGCAGCTTCAGTGGCTCTGGGGCCAACGTCCTGACTTTC. It specifies CASSFSGSGANVLTF.

The rearrangement links TRBV4-1 to TRBJ1-5; D is undetermined. Germline V gene sequence: CDR1 MGHRA, CDR2 YSYEKL. This CDR3 is built from 16 residues. Trimming stripped 0 bases from V and 3 bases from J, with 12 bases between. The CDR3: CASSQDIIQLNQPQHF. The CDR3 coding sequence is TGCGCCAGCAGCCAAGATATAATACAGCTCAATCAGCCCCAGCATTTT.

The chain couples TRBV7-9 to TRBJ2-2; D perhaps matches TRBD2 (5 bases). The V gene's germline CDR1 is SEHNR and CDR2 FQNEAQ (reference sequence). The CDR3 runs 14 residues. Trimming shortened V by 2 bases and J by 7 bases, and 11 bases separated the two germline ends. In DNA, the CDR3 is TGTGCCAGCAGCTTAAGAGGGTCCGGCGGGGAGCTGTTTTTT. It translates to CASSLRGSGGELFF.

The rearrangement uses TRBV20-1 and TRBJ2-7, with a tentative D call TRBD1 (5 bases). Trimming removed 7 bases at V and 6 bases at J, with 13 bases between. CDR1 is DFQATT, CDR2 SNEGSKA, per germline (reference sequence). The CDR3 length is 11 residues. Here the CDR3 DNA reads TGCAGTGGGCAGGGTTACGGCGAGCAGTACTTC. Protein: CSGQGYGEQYF.

V usage is TRBV5-5 and J usage is TRBJ2-1, with a possible D match to TRBD2 (6 bases). The CDR3 sequence is 13 residues long. Trimming removed 0 bases at V and 7 bases at J, with 8 bases between. The germline gives CDR1 SGHKS, CDR2 YYEKEE (reference sequence). The CDR3 DNA follows: TGTGCCAGCAGCTTGGGGCTAGCGAATGAGCAGTTCTTC. This gives the protein CASSLGLANEQFF.

V and J are TRBV9 and TRBJ2-3, with 12 nucleotides matching TRBD2. Looked up from germline, CDR1 is SGDLS and CDR2 is YYNGEE. Trimming cost V 4 bases and J 2 bases; bases outside gene matches: 17. This CDR3 is built from 20 residues. The CDR3 DNA reads as TGTGCCAGCAGCACCGCACTAGCGGGGGGCCCGATTGGCAACACAGATACGCAGTATTTT. Protein: CASSTALAGGPIGNTDTQYF.